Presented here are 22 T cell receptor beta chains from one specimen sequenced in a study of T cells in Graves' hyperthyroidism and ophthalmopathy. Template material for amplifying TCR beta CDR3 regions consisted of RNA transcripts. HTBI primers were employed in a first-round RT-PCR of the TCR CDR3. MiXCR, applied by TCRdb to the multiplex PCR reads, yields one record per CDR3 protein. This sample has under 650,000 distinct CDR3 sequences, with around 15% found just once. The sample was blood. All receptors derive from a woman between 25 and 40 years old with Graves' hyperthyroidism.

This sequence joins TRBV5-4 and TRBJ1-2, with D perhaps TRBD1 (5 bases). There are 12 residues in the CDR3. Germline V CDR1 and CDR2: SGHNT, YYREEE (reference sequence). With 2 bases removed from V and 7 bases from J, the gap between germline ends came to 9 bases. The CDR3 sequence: CASSFGGLGYTF. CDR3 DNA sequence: TGTGCCAGCAGCTTCGGGGGTCTTGGCTACACCTTC.

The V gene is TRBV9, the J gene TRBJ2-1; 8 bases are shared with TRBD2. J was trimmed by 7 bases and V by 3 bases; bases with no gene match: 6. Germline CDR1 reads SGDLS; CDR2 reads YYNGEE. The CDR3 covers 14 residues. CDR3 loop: CASSAGTGGNEQFF. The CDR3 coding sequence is TGTGCCAGCAGCGCCGGGACGGGGGGGAATGAGCAGTTCTTC.

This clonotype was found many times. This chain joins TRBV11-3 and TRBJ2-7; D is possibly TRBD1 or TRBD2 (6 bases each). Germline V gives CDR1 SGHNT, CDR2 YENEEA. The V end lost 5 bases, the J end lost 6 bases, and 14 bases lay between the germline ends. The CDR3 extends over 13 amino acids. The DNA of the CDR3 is TGTGCCAGCAGCCGAAGGGGGGCCGGCGAGCAGTACTTC. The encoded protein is CASSRRGAGEQYF.

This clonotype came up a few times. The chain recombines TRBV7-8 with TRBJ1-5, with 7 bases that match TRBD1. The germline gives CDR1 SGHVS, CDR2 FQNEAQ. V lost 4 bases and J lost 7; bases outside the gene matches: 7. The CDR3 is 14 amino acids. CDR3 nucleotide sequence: TGTGCCAGCAGCTCACGGGACAGCAGGCAGCCCCAGCATTTT. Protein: CASSSRDSRQPQHF.

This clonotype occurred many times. DNA for the CDR3: TGTGCCAGCAGTTTAGTGGGACTCGCCTACGAGCAGTACTTC. This encodes CASSLVGLAYEQYF. This chain joins TRBV28 and TRBJ2-7, with D perhaps TRBD2 (6 bases). The CDR3 runs 14 residues. CDR1 is MDHEN, CDR2 SYDVKM, per germline. The germline V and J ends were trimmed by 2 bases and 2 bases, with 10 bases remaining between them.

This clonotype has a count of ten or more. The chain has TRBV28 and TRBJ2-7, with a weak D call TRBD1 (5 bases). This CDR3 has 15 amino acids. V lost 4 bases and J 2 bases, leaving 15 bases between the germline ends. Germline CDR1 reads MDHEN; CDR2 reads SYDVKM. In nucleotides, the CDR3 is TGTGCCAGCAGTTCGCCGACAGAAAAAACCTACGAGCAGTACTTC. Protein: CASSSPTEKTYEQYF. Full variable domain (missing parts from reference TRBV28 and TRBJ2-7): DVKVTQSSRYLVKRTGEKVFLECVQDMDHENMFWYRQDPGLGLRLIYFSYDVKMKEKGDIPEGYSVSREKKERFSLILESASTNQTSMYLCASSSPTEKTYEQYFGPGTRLTVT.

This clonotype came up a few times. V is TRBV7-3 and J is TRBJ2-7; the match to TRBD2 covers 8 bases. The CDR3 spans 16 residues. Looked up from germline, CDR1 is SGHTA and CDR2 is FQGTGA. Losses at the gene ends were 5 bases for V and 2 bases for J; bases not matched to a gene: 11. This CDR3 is CASSPPGGGGPYEQYF. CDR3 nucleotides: TGTGCCAGCAGCCCCCCCGGGGGGGGAGGGCCCTACGAGCAGTACTTC.

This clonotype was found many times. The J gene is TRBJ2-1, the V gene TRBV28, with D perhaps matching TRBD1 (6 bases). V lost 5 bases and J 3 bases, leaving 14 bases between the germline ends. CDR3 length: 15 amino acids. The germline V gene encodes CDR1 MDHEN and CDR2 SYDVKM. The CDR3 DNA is TGTGCCAGCAGTCAACAGGGCTACCTCTACAATGAGCAGTTCTTC. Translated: CASSQQGYLYNEQFF.

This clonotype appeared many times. CDR3 protein: CASSLTGARTEAFF. The CDR3 nucleotides read TGTGCCAGCAGCCTTACAGGGGCTAGGACTGAAGCTTTCTTT. This chain links TRBV11-2 with TRBJ1-1; 7 bases fit TRBD1. J lost 5 bases, V lost 5 bases, and 8 bases had no gene match. CDR3 length: 14 residues. Germline V gene sequence: CDR1 SGHAT, CDR2 FQNNGV.

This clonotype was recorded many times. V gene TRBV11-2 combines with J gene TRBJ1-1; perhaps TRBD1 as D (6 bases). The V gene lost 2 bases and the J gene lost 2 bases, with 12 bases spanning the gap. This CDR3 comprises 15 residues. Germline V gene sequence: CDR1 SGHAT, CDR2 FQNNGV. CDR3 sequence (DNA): TGTGCCAGCAGCTTAACCAAGGACAGTAACACTGAAGCTTTCTTT. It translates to CASSLTKDSNTEAFF.

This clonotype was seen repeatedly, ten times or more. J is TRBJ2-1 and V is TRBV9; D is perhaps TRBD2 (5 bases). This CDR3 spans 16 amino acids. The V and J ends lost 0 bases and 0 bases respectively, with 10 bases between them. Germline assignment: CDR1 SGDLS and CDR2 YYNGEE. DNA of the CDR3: TGTGCCAGCAGCGTAGAGCTTGGGAGCTCCTACAATGAGCAGTTCTTC. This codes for CASSVELGSSYNEQFF.

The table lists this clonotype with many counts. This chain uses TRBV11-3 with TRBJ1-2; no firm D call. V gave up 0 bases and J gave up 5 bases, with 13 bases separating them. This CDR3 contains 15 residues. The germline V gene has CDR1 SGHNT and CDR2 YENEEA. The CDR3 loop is CASSLDIRADYGYTF. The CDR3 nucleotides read TGTGCCAGCAGCTTAGACATTCGGGCGGATTATGGCTACACCTTC.

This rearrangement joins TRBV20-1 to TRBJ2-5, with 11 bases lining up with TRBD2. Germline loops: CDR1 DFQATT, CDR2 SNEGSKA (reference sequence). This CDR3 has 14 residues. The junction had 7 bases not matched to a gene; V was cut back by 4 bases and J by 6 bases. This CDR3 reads CSAITTSGSKTQYF. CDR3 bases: TGCAGTGCTATTACCACTAGCGGGAGTAAGACCCAGTACTTC.

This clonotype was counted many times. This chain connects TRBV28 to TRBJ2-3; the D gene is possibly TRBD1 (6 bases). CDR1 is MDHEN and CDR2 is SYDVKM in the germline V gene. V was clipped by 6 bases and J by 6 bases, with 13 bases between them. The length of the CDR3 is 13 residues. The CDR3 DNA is TGTGCCAGCAGGGTACAGGGAGCGGATACGCAGTATTTT. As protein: CASRVQGADTQYF. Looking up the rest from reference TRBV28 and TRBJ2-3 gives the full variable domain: DVKVTQSSRYLVKRTGEKVFLECVQDMDHENMFWYRQDPGLGLRLIYFSYDVKMKEKGDIPEGYSVSREKKERFSLILESASTNQTSMYLCASRVQGADTQYFGPGTRLTVL.

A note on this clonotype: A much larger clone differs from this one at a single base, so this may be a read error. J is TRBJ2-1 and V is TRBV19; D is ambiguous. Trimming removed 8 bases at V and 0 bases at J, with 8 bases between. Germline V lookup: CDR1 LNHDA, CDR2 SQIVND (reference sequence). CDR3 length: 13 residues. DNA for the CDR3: TGTGCCAGTGCCCAGAGCTCCTACAATGAGCAGTTCTTC. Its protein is CASAQSSYNEQFF. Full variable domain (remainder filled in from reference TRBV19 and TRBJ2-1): DGGITQSPKYLFRKEGQNVTLSCEQNLNHDAMYWYRQDPGQGLRLIYYSQIVNDFQKGDIAEGYSVSREKKESFPLTVTSAQKNPTAFYLCASAQSSYNEQFFGPGTRLTVL.

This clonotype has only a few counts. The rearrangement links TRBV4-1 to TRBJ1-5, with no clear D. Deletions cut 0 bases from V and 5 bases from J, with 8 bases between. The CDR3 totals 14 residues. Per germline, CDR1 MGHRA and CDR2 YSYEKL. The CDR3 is CASSQDLAHQPQHF. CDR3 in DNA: TGCGCCAGCAGCCAAGATTTGGCTCATCAGCCCCAGCATTTT.

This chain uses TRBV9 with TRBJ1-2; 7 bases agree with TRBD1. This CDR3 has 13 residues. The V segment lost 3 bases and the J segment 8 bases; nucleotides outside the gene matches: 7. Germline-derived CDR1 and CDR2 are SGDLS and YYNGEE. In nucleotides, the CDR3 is TGTGCCAGCAGCGAAGCCGTCAGGGGGGGCTACACCTTC. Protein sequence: CASSEAVRGGYTF.

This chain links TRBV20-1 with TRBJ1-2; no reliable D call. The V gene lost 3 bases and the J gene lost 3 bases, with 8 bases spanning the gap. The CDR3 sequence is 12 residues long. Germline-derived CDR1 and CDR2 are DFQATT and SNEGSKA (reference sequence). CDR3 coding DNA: TGCAGTGCTAGTGAGGGTTACTATGGCTACACCTTC. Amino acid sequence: CSASEGYYGYTF.

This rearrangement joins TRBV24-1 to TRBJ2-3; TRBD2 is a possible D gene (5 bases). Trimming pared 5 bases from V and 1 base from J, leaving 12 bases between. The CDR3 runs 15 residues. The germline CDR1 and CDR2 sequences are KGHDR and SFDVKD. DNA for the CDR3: TGTGCCACCAGTGGGACGCGGGCGGGCACAGATACGCAGTATTTT. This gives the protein CATSGTRAGTDTQYF.

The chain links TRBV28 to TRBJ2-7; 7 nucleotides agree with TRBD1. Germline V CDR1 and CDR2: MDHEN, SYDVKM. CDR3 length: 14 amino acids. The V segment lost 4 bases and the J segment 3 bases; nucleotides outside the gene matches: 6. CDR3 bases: TGTGCCAGCAGTTCGACGACAGGGCGCTACGAGCAGTACTTC. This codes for CASSSTTGRYEQYF. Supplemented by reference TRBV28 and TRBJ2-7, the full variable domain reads DVKVTQSSRYLVKRTGEKVFLECVQDMDHENMFWYRQDPGLGLRLIYFSYDVKMKEKGDIPEGYSVSREKKERFSLILESASTNQTSMYLCASSSTTGRYEQYFGPGTRLTVT.

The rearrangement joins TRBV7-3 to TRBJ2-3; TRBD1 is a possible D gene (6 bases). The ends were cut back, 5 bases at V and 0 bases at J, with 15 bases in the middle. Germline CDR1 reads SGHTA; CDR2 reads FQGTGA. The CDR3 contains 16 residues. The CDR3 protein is CASSPFTGSSTDTQYF. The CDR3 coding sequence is TGTGCCAGCAGCCCCTTCACAGGGTCTAGCACAGATACGCAGTATTTT.

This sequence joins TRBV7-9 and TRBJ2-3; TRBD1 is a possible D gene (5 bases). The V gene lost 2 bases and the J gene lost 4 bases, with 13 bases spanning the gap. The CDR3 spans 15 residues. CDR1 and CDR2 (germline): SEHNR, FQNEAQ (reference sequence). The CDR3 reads CASSLLLQVADTQYF. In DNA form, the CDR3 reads TGTGCCAGCAGCTTACTATTACAGGTAGCAGATACGCAGTATTTT. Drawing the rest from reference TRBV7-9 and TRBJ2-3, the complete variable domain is DTGVSQNPRHKITKRGQNVTFRCDPISEHNRLYWYRQTLGQGPEFLTYFQNEAQLEKSRLLSDRFSAERPKGSFSTLEIQRTEQGDSAMYLCASSLLLQVADTQYFGPGTRLTVL.